One sample yielded the 5 T cell receptor beta chains listed below, sequenced in a study of blood T cells in healthy people across ages. The second PCR ran roughly 7 to 11 cycles with a sample-barcoded 5' primer and J-beta primers. TCRdb passed the 5' RACE reads through MiXCR, listing each CDR3 protein once. The data contain about a million distinct CDR3 sequences, around 54% of them singletons. Sequencing was carried out using blood. These receptors came from a woman in her sixties in good health.

The chain employs TRBV12-3 or TRBV12-4 and TRBJ2-1, with D unclear. The last part of the DNA fits TRBJ2-7 better; the J call may be wrong. This CDR3 contains 15 residues. This chain's CDR3 is CASSLALRPPYEQYF. The CDR3 nucleotides read TGTGCCAGCAGTTTAGCGTTGCGGCCGCCCTACGAGCAGTACTTC.

The chain employs TRBV28 and TRBJ1-6; D perhaps matches TRBD1 (5 bases). This CDR3 contains 15 residues. Germline CDR1 reads MDHEN; CDR2 reads SYDVKM. Deletions cut 10 bases from V and 1 base from J, with 14 bases between. The DNA for the CDR3 is TGTGCCACCTGGGGGAAGAAGTCCTATAATTCACCCCTCCACTTT. As protein: CATWGKKSYNSPLHF.

V usage is TRBV4-3 and J usage is TRBJ2-5; 8 bases map to TRBD2. The end of the DNA fits TRBJ2-7 better, so the J call may be wrong. Germline V gene data show CDR1 as LGHNA and CDR2 as YSLEER. The CDR3 length is 15 residues. This chain's CDR3 is CASSLSRTSSYEQYF. CDR3 nucleotide sequence: TGCGCCAGCAGCCTATCCCGGACTAGCAGCTACGAGCAGTACTTC.

J is TRBJ2-3 and V is TRBV7-2; TRBD2 matches 13 bases. The trim removed 1 base at V and 2 bases at J, leaving 3 bases unmatched. The CDR3 consists of 17 residues. The V gene's germline CDR1 is SGHTA and CDR2 FQGNSA. The CDR3 DNA follows: TGTGCCAGCAGCTTAGGACTAGCGGGAGGTTACACAGATACGCAGTATTTT. This encodes CASSLGLAGGYTDTQYF. Full variable domain (missing parts from reference TRBV7-2 and TRBJ2-3): GAGVSQSPSNKVTEKGKDVELRCDPISGHTALYWYRQSLGQGLEFLIYFQGNSAPDKSGLPSDRFSAERTGGSVSTLTIQRTQQEDSAVYLCASSLGLAGGYTDTQYFGPGTRLTVL.

V gene TRBV24-1 combines with J gene TRBJ2-7; 9 nucleotides align to TRBD1. This CDR3 region has 16 residues. With 4 bases clipped from V and 4 bases from J, the junction kept 10 bases outside the gene matches. From germline, CDR1 is KGHDR and CDR2 SFDVKD. The CDR3 DNA reads as TGTGCCACCAGTGAACGAAGGACAGGGGATACATACGAGCAGTACTTC. Its translation is CATSERRTGDTYEQYF.